This TCR beta chain originates from a study of beta chain features in type 1 diabetes (dated by TCRdb to the late 2010s). For the wider study: Mean age, gender distribution, total cell number and subset yield did not differ between patients and healthy donors. A total of 107,917,701 sorted cells were examined across all samples, and RNA yield correlated strongly with the number of cells per subset. In the study, TCRB repertoires of sorted circulating CD4+ T cell subsets from recently diagnosed type 1 diabetes patients were compared with those of matched healthy donors. Regulatory and stem cell-like memory subsets were isolated from only 8 patients and roughly eight healthy donors, whereas naive and central memory subsets came from all 30 or so donors. Broader findings and caveats from the paper: Type 1 diabetes patients showed a moderate but significant shortening of TCRB CDR3 length in all four CD4+ subsets. At VDJ recombination sites, type 1 diabetes patients had fewer insertions and more deleted nucleotides, which implies abnormalities in thymic rearrangement. HLA sub-analyses involved small numbers of individuals, so any influence of HLA type on TCRB rearrangement remained unresolved. Sequencing cDNA rather than genomic DNA could over-represent highly expressing activated cells, although activation and CD3 levels did not differ between groups. PCR might favor shorter templates, but patient and control samples were amplified and corrected together, so any skew would affect both groups equally. Naive, central memory and regulatory TCRB repertoires appeared to be more alike among patients than among healthy donors.

Trimming removed 2 bases from V and 3 bases from J; the gene matches leave 4 bases unexplained. The CDR3 numbers 14 residues from cysteine through phenylalanine. Only the CDR3 region is kept as DNA, spanning 42 bases read in frame from base 1. CDR1 and CDR2 are read off the germline V gene as MNHEY and SVGAGI. Each donor gave one peripheral blood draw, approximately 100 mL on average, collected into heparinised tubes. Using a panel that included CD45RO, CCR7, CD25, CD127, CD95 and CD27, naive, central memory, regulatory and stem cell-like memory CD4+ T cells were sorted on a BD FACSAria II. Every sorted population had a purity above 98%. PBMCs were separated immediately by Lymphoprep density gradient centrifugation and were stained directly, without being cultured. To minimize batch effects, samples were stained and sorted in pairs, one healthy donor with one patient per experiment. A remark on this clone: Its antigen remains undetermined. No clone much larger than this one lies a single base away; base qualities are absent.

The entire isolated RNA was reverse transcribed using the High Capacity cDNA Reverse Transcription Kit, and thus expressed TCRB transcripts were sequenced. Deep immunoSEQ sequencing was performed on naive, central memory and regulatory T cell samples, with an average of roughly 3.6 million total reads per sample. After sorted cells were lysed in RLT buffer, RNA was extracted with DNase-treated RNeasy Micro or Mini kits, with the choice depending on cell number. Each cell subset was processed on its own to prevent cross-contamination, while patient and healthy donor samples were processed together. TCRB sequences were amplified from cDNA with the immunoSEQ multiplex PCR, producing 87-bp fragments spanning the CDR3 region. The amplicons were sequenced using the Illumina HiSeq platform. The paper's data handling went like this. Synthetic template baselines were used to correct PCR bias computationally, reads within Hamming distance 2 were collapsed together, and singletons that could not be merged were discarded. By aligning reads against IMGT, V, D and J genes, CDR3 length, and insertions or deletions at six rearrangement sites were assigned. Within each subset, clonotype counts were normalized to the number of sorted cells before true diversity and Gini coefficients were calculated with the tcR R package. Repertoire sharing was quantified using the overlap coefficient calculated on TCRB nucleotide sequences. Out-of-frame TCRB sequences from naive cells were analyzed to stand in for the pre-selection repertoire. Drawn from immuneACCESS, this table holds only the in-frame rearrangements with V and J called that TCRdb kept. Clones are partly lost; checked studies trace under half to an unresolved V gene and leave the rest unexplained. The DNA gave D and trimming, while V, J and clone size come from that table. The sample profile shows roughly 700,000 clones; 13% of them were found once. Around 0.022% of the sample belongs to the ten largest clones.

Material for sequencing was naive CD4+ T cells from blood. In light of the paper, this sample's cell subset or site label describes: true naive CD4+ T cells. This TCR was recovered from a man aged 18 to 35 with type 1 diabetes. The chain was built from TRBV6-5 and TRBJ2-7, with 7 bases in between that match TRBD1. The DNA sequence is given as TGTGCCAGCAGTTACGGCGGACAGGACTACGAGCAGTACTTC. The encoded protein is CASSYGGQDYEQYF.